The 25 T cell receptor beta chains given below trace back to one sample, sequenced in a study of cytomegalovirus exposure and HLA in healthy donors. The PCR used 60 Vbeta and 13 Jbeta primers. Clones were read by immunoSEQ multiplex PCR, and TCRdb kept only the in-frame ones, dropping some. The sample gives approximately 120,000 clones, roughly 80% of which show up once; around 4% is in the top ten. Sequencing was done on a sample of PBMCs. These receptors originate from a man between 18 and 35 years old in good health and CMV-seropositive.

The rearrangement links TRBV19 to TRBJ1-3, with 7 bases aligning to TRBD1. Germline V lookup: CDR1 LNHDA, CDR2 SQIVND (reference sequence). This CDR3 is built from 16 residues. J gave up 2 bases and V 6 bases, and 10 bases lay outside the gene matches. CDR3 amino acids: CASSADRAFAGNTIYF. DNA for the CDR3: TGTGCCAGTAGCGCCGACAGGGCGTTTGCTGGAAACACCATATATTTT.

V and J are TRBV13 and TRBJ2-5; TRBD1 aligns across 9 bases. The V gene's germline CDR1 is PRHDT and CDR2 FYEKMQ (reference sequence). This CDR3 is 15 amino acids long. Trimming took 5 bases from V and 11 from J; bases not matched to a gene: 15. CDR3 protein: CASSTGRDRAVEQYF. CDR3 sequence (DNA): TGTGCCAGCAGCACCGGCCGGGACAGGGCCGTTGAGCAGTACTTC.

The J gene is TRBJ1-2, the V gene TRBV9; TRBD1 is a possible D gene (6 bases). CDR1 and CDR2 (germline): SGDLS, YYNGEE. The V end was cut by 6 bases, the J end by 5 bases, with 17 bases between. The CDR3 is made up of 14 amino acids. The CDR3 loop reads CASTPRGGIYGYTF. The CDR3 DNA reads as TGTGCCAGCACACCCAGGGGAGGGATTTATGGCTACACCTTC.

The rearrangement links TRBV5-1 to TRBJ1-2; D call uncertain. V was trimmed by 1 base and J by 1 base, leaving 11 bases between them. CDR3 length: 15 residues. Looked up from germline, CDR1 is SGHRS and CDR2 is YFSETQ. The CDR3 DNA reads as TGCGCCAGCAGCTTGTCTGGAGGTGATAACTATGGCTACACCTTC. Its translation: CASSLSGGDNYGYTF.

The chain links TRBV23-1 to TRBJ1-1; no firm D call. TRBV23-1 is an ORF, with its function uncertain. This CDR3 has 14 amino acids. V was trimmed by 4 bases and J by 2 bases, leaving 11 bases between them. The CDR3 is CASSLCRRNTEAFF. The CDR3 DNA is TGCGCCAGCAGTCTCTGTCGGAGAAACACTGAAGCTTTCTTT.

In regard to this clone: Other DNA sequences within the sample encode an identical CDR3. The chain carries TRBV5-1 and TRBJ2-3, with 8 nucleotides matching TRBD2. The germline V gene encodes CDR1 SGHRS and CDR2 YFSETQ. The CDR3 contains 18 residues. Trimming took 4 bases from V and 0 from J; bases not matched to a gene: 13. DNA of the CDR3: TGCGCCAGCAGCGCGGGACTGGCGGGGGGTTTTAGCACAGATACGCAGTATTTT. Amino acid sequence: CASSAGLAGGFSTDTQYF.

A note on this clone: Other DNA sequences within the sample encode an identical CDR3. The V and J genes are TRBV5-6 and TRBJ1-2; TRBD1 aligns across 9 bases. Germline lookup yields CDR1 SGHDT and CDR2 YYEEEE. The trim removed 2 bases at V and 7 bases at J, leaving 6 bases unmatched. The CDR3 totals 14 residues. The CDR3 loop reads CASSFRDRAGGYTF. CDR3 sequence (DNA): TGTGCCAGCAGCTTCCGGGACAGGGCTGGTGGCTACACCTTC.

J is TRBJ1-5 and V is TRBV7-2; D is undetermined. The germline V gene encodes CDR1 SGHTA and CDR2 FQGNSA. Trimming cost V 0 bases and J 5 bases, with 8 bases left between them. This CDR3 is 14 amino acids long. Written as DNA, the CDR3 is TGTGCCAGCAGCTTAGCGTTATTAGATCAGCCCCAGCATTTT. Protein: CASSLALLDQPQHF.

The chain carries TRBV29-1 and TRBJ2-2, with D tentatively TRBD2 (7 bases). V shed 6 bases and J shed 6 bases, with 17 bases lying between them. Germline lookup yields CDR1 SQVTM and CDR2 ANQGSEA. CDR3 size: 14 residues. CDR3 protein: CSVASGGGAGELFF. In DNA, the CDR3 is TGCAGCGTGGCCTCGGGGGGCGGGGCCGGGGAGCTGTTTTTT.

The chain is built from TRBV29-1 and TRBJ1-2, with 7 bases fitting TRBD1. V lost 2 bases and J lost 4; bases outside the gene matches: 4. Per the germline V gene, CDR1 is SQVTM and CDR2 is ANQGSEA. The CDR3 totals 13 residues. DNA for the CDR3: TGCAGCGTTGAATCGGGGGACAGCTATGGCTACACCTTC. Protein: CSVESGDSYGYTF.

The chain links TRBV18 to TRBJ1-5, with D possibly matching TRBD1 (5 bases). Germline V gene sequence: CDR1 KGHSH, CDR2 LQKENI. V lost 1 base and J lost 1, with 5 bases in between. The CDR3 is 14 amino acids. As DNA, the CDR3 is TGTGCCAGCTCACCACAGGGGAGCAATCAGCCCCAGCATTTT. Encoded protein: CASSPQGSNQPQHF.

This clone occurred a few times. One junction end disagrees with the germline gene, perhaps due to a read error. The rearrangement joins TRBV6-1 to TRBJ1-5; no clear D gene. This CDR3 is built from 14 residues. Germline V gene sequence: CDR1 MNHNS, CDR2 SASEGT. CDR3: CASSENLSDQPQHF. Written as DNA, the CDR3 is TGTGCCAGCAGTGAAAACCTTAGCGATCAGCCCCAGCATTTT.

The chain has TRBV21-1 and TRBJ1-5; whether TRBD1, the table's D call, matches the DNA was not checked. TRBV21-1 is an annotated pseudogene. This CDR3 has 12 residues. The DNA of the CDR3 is TGTGCCAGCAGACAGGGGCGGCAGCCCCAGCATTTT. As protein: CASRQGRQPQHF.

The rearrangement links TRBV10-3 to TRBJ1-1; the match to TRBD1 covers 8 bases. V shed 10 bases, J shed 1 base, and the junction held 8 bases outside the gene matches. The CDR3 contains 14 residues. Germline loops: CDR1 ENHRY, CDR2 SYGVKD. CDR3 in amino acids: CATGQGRSNTEAFF. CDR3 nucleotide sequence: TGTGCCACCGGACAGGGCAGGTCGAACACTGAAGCTTTCTTT.

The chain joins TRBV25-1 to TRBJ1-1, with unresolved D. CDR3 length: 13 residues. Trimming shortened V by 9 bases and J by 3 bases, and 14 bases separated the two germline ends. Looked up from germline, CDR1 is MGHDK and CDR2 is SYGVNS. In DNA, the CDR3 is TGTGCCAGTTCCATGGCAATCTACACTGAAGCTTTCTTT. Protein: CASSMAIYTEAFF.

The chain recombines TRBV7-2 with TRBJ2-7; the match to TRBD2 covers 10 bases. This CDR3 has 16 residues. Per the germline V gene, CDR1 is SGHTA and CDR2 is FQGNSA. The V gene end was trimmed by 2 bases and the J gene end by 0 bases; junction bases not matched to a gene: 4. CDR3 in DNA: TGTGCCAGCAGCTTAAAGGCTAGCGGGAGCTCCTACGAGCAGTACTTC. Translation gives CASSLKASGSSYEQYF.

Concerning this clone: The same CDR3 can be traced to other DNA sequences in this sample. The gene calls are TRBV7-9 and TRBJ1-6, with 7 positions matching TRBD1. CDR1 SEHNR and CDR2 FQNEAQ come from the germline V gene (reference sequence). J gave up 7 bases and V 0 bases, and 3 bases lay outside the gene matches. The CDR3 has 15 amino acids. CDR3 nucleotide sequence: TGTGCCAGCAGCTTAGCAGGGGGCGACAATTCACCCCTCCACTTT. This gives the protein CASSLAGGDNSPLHF.

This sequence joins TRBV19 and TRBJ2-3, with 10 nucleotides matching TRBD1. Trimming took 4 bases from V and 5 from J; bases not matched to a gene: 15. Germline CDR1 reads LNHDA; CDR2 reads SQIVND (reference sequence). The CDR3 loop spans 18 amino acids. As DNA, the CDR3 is TGTGCCAGTAGTACGTACCGGGACAGGGGACGATGGGGAGATACGCAGTATTTT. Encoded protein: CASSTYRDRGRWGDTQYF.

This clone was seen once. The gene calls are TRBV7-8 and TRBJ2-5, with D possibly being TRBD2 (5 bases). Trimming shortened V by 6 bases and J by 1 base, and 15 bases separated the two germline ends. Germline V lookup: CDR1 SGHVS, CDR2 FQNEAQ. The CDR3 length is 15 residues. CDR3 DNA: TGTGCCAGCAGACGGGAACTGACACGCCAAGAGACCCAGTACTTC. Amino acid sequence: CASRRELTRQETQYF.

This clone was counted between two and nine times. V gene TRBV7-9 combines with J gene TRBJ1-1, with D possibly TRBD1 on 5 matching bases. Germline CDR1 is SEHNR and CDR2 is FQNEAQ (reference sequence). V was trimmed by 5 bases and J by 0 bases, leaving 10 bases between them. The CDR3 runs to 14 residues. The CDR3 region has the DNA TGTGCCAGCAGCCAGACAGCCCTGAACACTGAAGCTTTCTTT. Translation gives CASSQTALNTEAFF.

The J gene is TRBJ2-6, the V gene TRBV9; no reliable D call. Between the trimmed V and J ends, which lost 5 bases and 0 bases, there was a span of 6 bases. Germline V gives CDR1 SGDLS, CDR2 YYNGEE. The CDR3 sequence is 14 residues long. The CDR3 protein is CASRKSSGANVLTF. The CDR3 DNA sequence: TGTGCCAGCAGAAAGAGCTCTGGGGCCAACGTCCTGACTTTC.

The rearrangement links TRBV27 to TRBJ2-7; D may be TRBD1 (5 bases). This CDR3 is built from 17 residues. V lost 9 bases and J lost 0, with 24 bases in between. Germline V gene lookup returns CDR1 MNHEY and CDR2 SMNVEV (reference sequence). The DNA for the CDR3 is TGTGCCAGAAACGTAATCCTCGGCAGGGCGAGCTCCTACGAGCAGTACTTC. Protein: CARNVILGRASSYEQYF.

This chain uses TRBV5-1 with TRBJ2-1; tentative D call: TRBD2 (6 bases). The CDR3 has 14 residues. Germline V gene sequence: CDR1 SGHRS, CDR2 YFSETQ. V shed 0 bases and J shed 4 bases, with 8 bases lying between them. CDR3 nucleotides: TGCGCCAGCAGCTTGGCCGGGACTTACAATGAGCAGTTCTTC. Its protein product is CASSLAGTYNEQFF.

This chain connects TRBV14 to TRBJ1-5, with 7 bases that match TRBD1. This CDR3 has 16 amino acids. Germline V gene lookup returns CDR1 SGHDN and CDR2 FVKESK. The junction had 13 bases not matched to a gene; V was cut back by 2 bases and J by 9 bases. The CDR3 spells CASSQTDDRAGLPQHF. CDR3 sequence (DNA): TGTGCCAGCAGCCAAACAGATGACAGGGCAGGATTGCCCCAGCATTTT.

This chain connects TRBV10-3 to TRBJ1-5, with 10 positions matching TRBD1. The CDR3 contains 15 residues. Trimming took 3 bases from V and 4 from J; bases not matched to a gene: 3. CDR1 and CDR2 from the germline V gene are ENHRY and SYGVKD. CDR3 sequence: CAISDGTGENQPQHF. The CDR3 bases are TGTGCCATCAGTGATGGGACAGGGGAAAATCAGCCCCAGCATTTT.